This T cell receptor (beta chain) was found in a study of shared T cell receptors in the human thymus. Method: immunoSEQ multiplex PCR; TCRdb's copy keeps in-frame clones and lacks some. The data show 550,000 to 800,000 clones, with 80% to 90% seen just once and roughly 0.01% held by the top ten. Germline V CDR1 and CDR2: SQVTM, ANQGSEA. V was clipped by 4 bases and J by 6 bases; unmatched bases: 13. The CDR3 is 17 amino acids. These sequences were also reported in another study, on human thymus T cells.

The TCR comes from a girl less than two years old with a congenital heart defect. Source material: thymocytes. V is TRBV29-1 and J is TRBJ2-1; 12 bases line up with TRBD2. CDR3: CSVGGLAGGPRGNEQFF. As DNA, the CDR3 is TGCAGCGTTGGGGGGCTAGCGGGGGGGCCGAGAGGCAATGAGCAGTTCTTC.